The source of this T cell receptor beta chain is a study of regulatory T cells in long-lasting Graves disease. Germline V gives CDR1 SGHVS, CDR2 FQNEAQ. The CDR3 is 15 residues long. The V and J ends lost 5 bases and 4 bases respectively, with 17 bases between them. Time point of the sample: persistent/refractory GD, antithyroid drugs over 5 years with positive TRAb. Preparation of the TCR library used RNA extracted from PBMCs. Assembly of TCR beta libraries relied on iRepertoire HTBI primers together with Arm-PCR of CDR3 regions. TCRdb fed the multiplex PCR reads into MiXCR, producing one record per CDR3 protein. Seen here are some 430,000 distinct CDR3 sequences, around a fifth observed once, and the top ten hold more than 6%.

Sequences were derived from peripheral blood mononuclear cells (PBMCs), sampled when the disease was refractory, from a patient treated with antithyroid drugs. This chain links TRBV7-8 with TRBJ1-2; D gene uncertain. This clonotype was obtained from a female donor with Graves disease. CDR3 nucleotide sequence: TGTGCCAGCAGCCACGCCCGTGAAGGGCTCTATGGCTACACCTTC. Protein sequence: CASSHAREGLYGYTF.